This section outlines one T cell receptor (beta chain) sequence together with its context. The data derive from a study of Graves' ophthalmopathy and Graves' hyperthyroidism. Amplification targeted the TCR beta CDR3 regions, with RNA transcripts as the source material. Second-round multiplex PCR came after a first-round RT-PCR that employed HTBI primers. MiXCR, applied by TCRdb to the multiplex PCR reads, yields one record per CDR3 protein. Of 35,000 to 50,000 distinct CDR3 sequences in the sample, roughly 50% were seen once. V shed 5 bases and J 5 bases; nucleotides not matched to a gene: 8. CDR1 is SGHNT and CDR2 is YENEEA in the germline V gene. The CDR3 is 15 residues long.

The TCR was taken from an adult woman with stable Graves' hyperthyroidism. Sequencing was done on a sample of peripheral blood. The rearrangement joins TRBV11-3 to TRBJ2-5; the match to TRBD1 covers 10 bases. CDR3 protein: CASSQSGTGEETQYF. CDR3 nucleotide sequence: TGTGCCAGCAGCCAATCCGGGACAGGGGAGGAGACCCAGTACTTC.